The rows below give T cell receptor beta chains drawn from one sample of a study of T cell responses to AZD1222 COVID-19 vaccine. TCRdb's copy holds only in-frame clones and misses some; the assay was immunoSEQ multiplex PCR. The table lists 150,000 or so clones, around 92% of them singletons. The material sequenced was peripheral blood, taken on day 0 of AZD1222 vaccination. The receptor source for this set is an adult in good health. Both conserved end residues are part of each CDR3. Each record gives: D gene, J gene, V gene, CDR3 DNA, CDR3 protein. A D gene is named only where the DNA matches it firmly.

TRBD1,TRBJ2-5,TRBV11-1,TGTGCCAGCAGCTTACACAGGGGGCAGGAGACCCAGTACTTC,CASSLHRGQETQYF
TRBD1,TRBJ2-7,TRBV9,TGTGCCAGCAGCGTAGATGGGACAGGGGGCCGGGAGCAGTACTTC,CASSVDGTGGREQYF
TRBD1,TRBJ2-1,TRBV7-2,TGTGCCAGCAGCAGGGACAGGGGGGGCAATGAGCAGTTCTTC,CASSRDRGGNEQFF
TRBD1,TRBJ2-7,TRBV6-5,TGTGCCAGCAAATGGGACAGCTACGAGCAGTACTTC,CASKWDSYEQYF
.,TRBJ1-4,TRBV5-1,TGCGCCAGCAGCTTGACAGAACCAACTAATGAAAAACTGTTTTTT,CASSLTEPTNEKLFF
.,TRBJ2-7,TRBV11-2,TGTGCCAGCAGCTTAGCGGGACCCCAAGGGTCCTACGAGCAGTACTTC,CASSLAGPQGSYEQYF
.,TRBJ2-6,TRBV9,TGTGCCAGCGCGGGACGGGGTTCATCTGGGGCCAACGTCCTGACTTTC,CASAGRGSSGANVLTF
.,TRBJ1-2,TRBV29-1,TGCAGCGTGGAGGGACACTACAACTATGGCTACACCTTC,CSVEGHYNYGYTF
TRBD2,TRBJ2-5,TRBV6-6,TGTGCCAGCAGACCCGCGGGGGGTCCGGGGACCCAGTACTTC,CASRPAGGPGTQYF
.,TRBJ2-5,TRBV6-5,TGTGCCAGCAGCGGGGGTGAAGGGACCCAGTACTTC,CASSGGEGTQYF
TRBD1,TRBJ2-7,TRBV15,TGTGCCACCAGCAGAGATCCGCCTGGACAGGGTGACAACGAGCAGTACTTC,CATSRDPPGQGDNEQYF
.,TRBJ1-6,TRBV4-1,TGCGCCAGCAGCCAATTTCCGGCTCTGGGGACACAGACTGTCATCTATAATTCACCCCTCCACTTT,CASSQFPALGTQTVIYNSPLHF
.,TRBJ1-2,TRBV28,TGTGCCAGCAGTTTTTCAGCGCTGGGGCAGTCCTATGGCTACACCTTC,CASSFSALGQSYGYTF
.,TRBJ1-2,TRBV12-3/TRBV12-4,TGTGCCAGCAGTCCAGGGGTTAACTATGGCTACACCTTC,CASSPGVNYGYTF
TRBD2,TRBJ2-1,TRBV2,TGTGCCAGCAGTAGTCCGGGACTACCCGACAATGAGCAGTTCTTC,CASSSPGLPDNEQFF
.,TRBJ1-1,TRBV27,TGTGCCAGCAGTCCGATACAGGAATCCACTGAAGCTTTCTTT,CASSPIQESTEAFF
TRBD1,TRBJ1-5,TRBV6-2/TRBV6-3,TGTGCCAGCAGTTACGGGGGGACAGTCAATCAGCCCCAGCATTTT,CASSYGGTVNQPQHF
.,TRBJ1-6,TRBV30,TGTGCCTGGAGACTGGGCTCCTATAATTCACCCCTCCACTTT,CAWRLGSYNSPLHF
.,TRBJ1-1,TRBV5-1,TGCGCCAGCAGCCCCTGGGCCAACTCCCCTGAAGCTTTCTTT,CASSPWANSPEAFF
.,TRBJ1-4,TRBV13,TGTGCCAGCAGTTCCCGACGCGTTCTGCTGTCGGATGAAAAACTGTTTTTT,CASSSRRVLLSDEKLFF
.,TRBJ2-7,TRBV7-2,TGTGCCAGCAGCTTAAACCCAAAGAGCTCCTACGAGCAGTACTTC,CASSLNPKSSYEQYF
TRBD1,TRBJ1-3,TRBV5-4,TGTGCCAGCACGGGACAGGGCTCTGGAAACACCATATATTTT,CASTGQGSGNTIYF
.,TRBJ1-1,TRBV7-9,TGTGCCAGCAGCTTAGTAGGCGGACCCACGGTGGATACTGAAGCTTTCTTT,CASSLVGGPTVDTEAFF
TRBD2,TRBJ2-1,TRBV7-7,TGTGCCAGCAGCTCAACCCCCGTGGCGGGGGGGAATGAGCAGTTCTTC,CASSSTPVAGGNEQFF
TRBD1,TRBJ1-2,TRBV5-3,TGTGCCAGAAGCTTAAGGTGGGGACAGGGGGAGTATGGCTACACCTTC,CARSLRWGQGEYGYTF
.,TRBJ1-6,TRBV28,TGTGCCAGCAGTCGAGCCTCAACAGGGCTTGGTACCCTCCACTTT,CASSRASTGLGTLHF
.,TRBJ1-5,TRBV6-1,TGTGCCAGCAGTGAATTCGATAGCAATCAGCCCCAGCATTTT,CASSEFDSNQPQHF
TRBD1,TRBJ1-1,TRBV9,TGTGCCAGCAGTCAAACAGGGGGCCTGAACACTGAAGCTTTCTTT,CASSQTGGLNTEAFF
TRBD1,TRBJ1-2,TRBV6-5,TGTGCCAGCAGCCGGGGACAGGGAGTCTATGGCTACACCTTC,CASSRGQGVYGYTF
TRBD2,TRBJ2-1,TRBV7-8,TGTGCCAGCAGCTTAGCGCGAAGGATAGCGGGGGGGGACAATGAGCAGTTCTTC,CASSLARRIAGGDNEQFF
.,TRBJ1-2,TRBV18,TGTGCCAGCTCTTCCAGGGAAGGCTATGGCTACACCTTC,CASSSREGYGYTF
TRBD1,TRBJ1-6,TRBV6-1,TGTGCCAGCAGTGCCCTACGACAGGGGTGGAATTCACCCCTCCACTTT,CASSALRQGWNSPLHF
.,TRBJ1-1,TRBV30,TGTGCCTGGAGTGTACGCAGGGACACTGAAGCTTTCTTT,CAWSVRRDTEAFF
.,TRBJ2-6,TRBV2,TGTGCCAGCAGTGAAACGGGGTACCCTGGGGCCAACGTCCTGACTTTC,CASSETGYPGANVLTF
.,TRBJ1-5,TRBV11-2,TGTGCCAGCAGCTTAGGACAACACAATCAGCCCCAGCATTTT,CASSLGQHNQPQHF
TRBD1,TRBJ2-5,TRBV5-1,TGCGCCAGCAGCTCTTGGACAGGGAGTGAAGAGACCCAGTACTTC,CASSSWTGSEETQYF
TRBD1,TRBJ1-6,TRBV13,TGTGCCAGCAGCTTAGACAGGGGGCAGCGCTCACCCCTCCACTTT,CASSLDRGQRSPLHF
.,TRBJ1-2,TRBV5-1,TGCGCCAGCAGCCCTGGGCCCCGGGACTATGGCTACACCTTC,CASSPGPRDYGYTF
.,TRBJ1-6,TRBV30,TGTGCCTGGACCCCCGGGCCCTCCTATAATTCACCCCTCCACTTT,CAWTPGPSYNSPLHF